The 3 T cell receptor beta chains presented below share a single source sample, sequenced in a study of T cell responses to AZD1222 COVID-19 vaccine. Assay: immunoSEQ multiplex PCR; the TCRdb copy retains only in-frame clones and omits some. This table has some 150,000 clones, roughly 90% appearing once. The sample here was peripheral blood, taken 28 days after the second AZD1222 dose. Receptor source: an adult who received the AZD1222 COVID-19 vaccine.

The J gene is TRBJ1-2, the V gene TRBV19; tentative D call: TRBD1 (5 bases). Per the germline V gene, CDR1 is LNHDA and CDR2 is SQIVND (reference sequence). Trimming shortened V by 7 bases and J by 7 bases, and 19 bases separated the two germline ends. The CDR3 has 14 residues. CDR3 residues: CASTPGGAGSGYTF. The CDR3 DNA reads as TGTGCCAGTACCCCTGGCGGGGCTGGGAGTGGCTACACCTTC.

The chain combines TRBV18 with TRBJ2-1; the match to TRBD2 covers 7 bases. The CDR3 is 18 residues long. The trim removed 1 base at V and 1 base at J, leaving 10 bases unmatched. CDR1 and CDR2 from the germline V gene are KGHSH and LQKENI. The CDR3 is CASSPRRGGSESYNEQFF. The CDR3 bases are TGTGCCAGCTCACCACGGAGGGGCGGGAGTGAATCCTACAATGAGCAGTTCTTC. Combining the CDR3 with reference TRBV18 and TRBJ2-1 gives the whole variable domain NAGVMQNPRHLVRRRGQEARLRCSPMKGHSHVYWYRQLPEEGLKFMVYLQKENIIDESGMPKERFSAEFPKEGPSILRIQQVVRGDSAAYFCASSPRRGGSESYNEQFFGPGTRLTVL.

As for this clone: This likely reflects a read error, since a far larger clone is one base away. V usage is TRBV18 and J usage is TRBJ2-7; D gene ambiguous. Germline V gene data show CDR1 as KGHSH and CDR2 as LQKENI. This CDR3 has 13 amino acids. The V and J ends lost 0 bases and 6 bases respectively, with 9 bases between them. As DNA, the CDR3 is TGTGCCAGCTCACCACCGATAGTCTCCGAGCAGTACTTC. This gives the protein CASSPPIVSEQYF.